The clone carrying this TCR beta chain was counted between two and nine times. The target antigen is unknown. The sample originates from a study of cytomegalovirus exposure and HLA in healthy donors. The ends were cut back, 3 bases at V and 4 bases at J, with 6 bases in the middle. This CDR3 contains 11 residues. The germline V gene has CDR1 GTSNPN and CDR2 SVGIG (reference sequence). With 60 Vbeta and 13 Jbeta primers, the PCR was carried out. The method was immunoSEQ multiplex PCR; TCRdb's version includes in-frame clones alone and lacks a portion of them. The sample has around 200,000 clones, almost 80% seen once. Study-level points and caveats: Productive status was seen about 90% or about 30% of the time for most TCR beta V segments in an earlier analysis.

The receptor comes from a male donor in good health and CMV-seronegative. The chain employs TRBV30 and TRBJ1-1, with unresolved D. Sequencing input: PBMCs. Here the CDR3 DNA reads TGTGCCTGGAGCTACGGCACTGAAGCTTTCTTT. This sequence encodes CAWSYGTEAFF.